This T cell receptor (beta chain) comes out of a study of cytomegalovirus exposure and HLA in healthy donors (dated by TCRdb to about 2017). For the wider study: An earlier analysis of under 600 of the donors reported roughly 300 Gb of sequence data and 100 million to 130 million unique TCR beta sequences from 150 million to 200 million T cells. Roughly 300 gigabases of sequencing data and approximately 93 million unique TCR sequences were included in an early release covering 500 to 750 HLA-typed donors. Of the roughly 410 genotyped donors, 81% were placed in the genetic ancestry cluster associated with self-reported Caucasian donors. The aim of the study was to test whether cataloging public T cell receptors could identify signatures of past pathogen exposure. The T cell repertoires of about 700 subjects were profiled by immunosequencing and related to cytomegalovirus serostatus. Besides the first cohort of around 670 subjects, a separate validation cohort made up of over 100 different subjects was used. High-throughput TCR immunosequencing, statistical association of individual TCRs with disease status, and machine learning were combined to predict cytomegalovirus infection status. A later analysis re-examined previously published TCR beta repertoires from more than 600 donors and added high-resolution HLA genotyping to investigate patterns of TCR occurrence. Rather than using new phenotypic data, the later analysis identified candidate immune exposures from TCR beta sequences and from how often those sequences occurred across donors. In an earlier analysis of over 550 of the donors, high-throughput TCR beta sequencing was used to judge whether each TCR beta V gene segment behaved as functional or pseudogenic. Alongside the repertoire data, information on donor age, sex, ethnicity and CMV serostatus was compiled. A later genetic analysis took genome-wide SNP genotypes for about 55% of the roughly 670 donors and used that subset as a discovery cohort. Every discovery cohort repertoire had been produced on one sequencing platform. HLA typing included class I and class II loci at four-digit resolution. The number of typed donors differed by locus: about 620-630 for A, B, C, DRB1 and DQB1; 500 to 550 for DQA1; approximately 600 for DPA1; and some 470 for DPB1. Four or five DR-DQ haplotypes were handled as single units for association and clustering, since linkage in the cohort was strong. Among 398 genotyped donors of the cohort, an average of roughly 230,000 unique TCR beta nucleotide sequences was sequenced per donor, of which about 20% were non-productive.

In total, 600 or so healthy bone marrow donors made up the cohort. Cohort members were all nominally healthy when sampled, although unrecorded immune exposures were likely present. The donor tested CMV seronegative, placing the donor among the 300 to 400 seronegative members of the cohort. A peripheral blood sample was collected from each donor, and TCR beta sequencing was performed on peripheral blood mononuclear cells. Genomic DNA extraction from the blood cell samples was performed with the Qiagen DNeasy Blood Extraction Kit. Library prep was done by the immunoSEQ multiplex PCR assay. For the multiplex PCR, a mixture combining 60 forward primers for TCR Vbeta segments and 13 reverse primers for TCR Jbeta segments was used. The CDR3 region of rearranged TCR beta genes was amplified from genomic DNA by a multiplex PCR assay. The Illumina HiSeq System was used to sequence the amplified TCR beta libraries as 87-base-pair reads. The authors processed their data as follows. Across the roughly 700 repertoires, a later analysis counted 75 million to 90 million unique TCR beta chains, around 11 million of which were shared by at least two donors. A nearest-neighbor algorithm error-corrected the raw reads and collapsed the reads into unique sequences, merging closely related sequences to remove PCR and sequencing errors. Alignment of CDR3 sequences to IMGT reference sequences was used to assign V, D and J gene segments. For a sequence to be retained, a match of at least six nucleotides was required to both a V gene segment and a J gene segment. A rearrangement counted as productive if the CDR3 had no stop codons and remained in frame with V and J, and every other rearrangement counted as non-productive. CDR3 was defined according to IMGT convention as the region running from the second conserved V-encoded cysteine to the conserved J-encoded phenylalanine. Sequences without an unambiguous match to a single V gene segment were excluded from the earlier analysis of 450 to 650 of the donors. In an earlier analysis of several hundred of the donors, V segments were called functional above 56.7% productive rearrangements and were called segregating when the between-donor standard deviation exceeded 5%. A statistical classification framework was developed to diagnose cytomegalovirus status using the catalog of TCR beta chain sequences. V and J gene assignment, in a later analysis, came from comparing TCR nucleotide sequences with IMGT/GENE-DB human TR gene sequences. Using the TCRdist pipeline, a later analysis assigned CDR3 sequences along with most-parsimonious VDJ recombination scenarios. In a later analysis, each TCR beta chain was defined by its CDR3 amino acid sequence together with its V-gene family, and reads without a unique V-gene family were excluded. In a later analysis, 500 to 700 highly shared, low-generation-probability nucleotide sequences were removed to address suspected cross-contamination and a sequencing artifact. In a later analysis, a clonal expansion index for each public chain was calculated from normalized within-repertoire ranks of inferred template counts. In a later analysis, generation probabilities were computed using a VDJ recombination model fitted to out-of-frame rearrangements, and the results were checked against IGoR. In a later analysis, hypergeometric tests were used to score TCR-TCR, TCR-HLA and TCR-CMV co-occurrence, with a repertoire-size bias correction applied to TCR pairs. In a later analysis, false discovery rates were estimated by permuting HLA or CMV assignments 20 times. In a later analysis, co-occurring TCRs were grouped using DBSCAN, with TCRdist sequence similarity added in when clustering inside HLA-allele-positive subsets. For co-occurrence clustering, repertoires with fewer than 30,000 or more than 120,000 public chains were excluded, along with five repertoires with anomalous nucleotide sharing. The clones in this table, taken by TCRdb from immuneACCESS, are in-frame only. Not every clone is retained; where verified, under half of the shortfall comes from an unresolved V gene, and the cause of the rest is unknown. The DNA was the basis for D and trimming; V, J and clone size are from that table. Counted in this sample were tens of thousands of clones; around 80% of them appeared once. The ten largest clones represent approximately 9.9% of the sample.

Paper-wide results and their limitations: When HLA alleles, especially DR and DQ, strongly co-occurred, TCR associations were difficult to assign to individual alleles. In a later analysis, about 17,000 TCR beta sequences were associated with specific HLA alleles at a false discovery rate of 0.05. Because HLA typing was unavailable for some donors at each locus, only the typed subset was used in association tests. Sequencing depth was assumed to be roughly uniform across donors in the presence/absence analyses, though that assumption may not hold. For the cohort, immune exposure information was limited to CMV serostatus. This cohort had only TCR beta chains sequenced, and the lack of alpha or paired-chain data limited which features could be detected. According to a later analysis, parvovirus B19, influenza, CMV and Epstein-Barr virus appeared linked to several top co-occurrence clusters. V-gene and J-gene trimming of TCR beta chains was associated with a missense DCLRE1C variant in a later genetic analysis, and the association was replicated in an independent cohort. Compared with equally common non-associated chains, HLA-associated TCR beta chains in a later analysis were more clonally expanded and had lower generation probabilities. A group of highly shared sequence variants was considered likely to be a technical artifact of the sequencing pipeline. Across donors, most TCR sequences were observed very rarely, whereas some public TCRs were present in many individuals. A further reported finding was that TCR beta sequences accurately predicted the HLA-A and HLA-B alleles for most subjects in the first cohort. In a later analysis, the rate of TCR association differed among HLA loci, with DRB1 alleles having the most associated TCRs and HLA-C alleles having the fewest. Correlated functional status among segregating V segments might reflect linkage disequilibrium, but an unknown experimental factor could not be ruled out. According to the authors, the approach could potentially be generalized to other disease states and immunological phenotypes. In vitro tests confirmed that a few of the cytomegalovirus-associated TCR beta chains recognize cytomegalovirus antigens. In an earlier analysis of more than 500 of the donors, most TCR beta V segments appeared in productive rearrangements about 87% or about 30% of the time, broadly matching IMGT annotations. According to a later analysis, most CMV-associated TCR beta chains appeared to be HLA-restricted, and the HLA associations seemed to be driven largely by CMV exposure. Cytomegalovirus status was reported to be diagnosed by the classifier with high specificity and sensitivity in both the original and validation cohorts. Some IMGT-functional V segments, including TRBV6-2 and TRBV6-3, could not be told apart with the 87-base-pair reads, so those segments were excluded. Because counts were too low, some 17 rarely observed V segments, including chromosome 9 orphons, were left out of the earlier analysis of a few hundred of the donors. In a later genetic analysis, fewer N-insertions in productive TCRs were reported among donors in an Asian-associated ancestry cluster than the roughly 640-donor mean. A total of fewer than 200 TCR beta chains were listed by the study as associated with cytomegalovirus.

Clipping removes 7 bases from V and 4 bases from J, with 10 as the unmatched junction base count. As encoded in the germline V gene (reference sequence), CDR1 is MNHEY while CDR2 is SMNVEV. From the cysteine through the phenylalanine, the CDR3 covers 15 amino acids. The read is trimmed to its CDR3 DNA, 45 bases read in frame from base 1. A word on this clone: Its antigen has not been determined. No much larger clone exists at a distance of one base, and base qualities are not known.

The receptor chain draws on TRBV27 and TRBJ2-1, with 7 bases matching TRBD2. This sequence was found in a man aged 35-49 years in good health and CMV-seronegative. Sequenced input: PBMCs. CDR3 sequence: CASTSTSPYYNEQFF. The nucleotides are TGTGCCAGCACGTCGACTAGCCCCTATTACAATGAGCAGTTCTTC.